The 7 T cell receptor beta chains presented below share a single source sample, sequenced in a study of blood T cell repertoires in COVID-19. Measured with immunoSEQ multiplex PCR; TCRdb has only the in-frame clones, and not every one. The sample has roughly 250,000 clones; about nine tenths are singletons. Sequenced input: peripheral blood. These receptors originate from a young adult with COVID-19, enrolled during active disease.

V is TRBV6-1 and J is TRBJ2-2, with D possibly TRBD2 on 6 matching bases. V was clipped by 1 base and J by 1 base, with 13 bases between them. Germline V gives CDR1 MNHNS, CDR2 SASEGT. The CDR3 runs 17 residues. CDR3 amino acids: CASSEVAGTLNTGELFF. Written as DNA, the CDR3 is TGTGCCAGCAGTGAAGTGGCCGGGACTCTGAACACCGGGGAGCTGTTTTTT.

The CDR3 DNA is TGTGCCACCAGCCTCGGTCGGCAAGAGACCCAGTACTTC. Translated, it gives CATSLGRQETQYF. The V gene is TRBV24-1, the J gene TRBJ2-5, with D unresolved. Germline assignment: CDR1 KGHDR and CDR2 SFDVKD. The CDR3 is made up of 13 amino acids. V gave up 7 bases and J gave up 2 bases, with 10 bases separating them.

This chain connects TRBV7-2 to TRBJ1-5, with 7 bases fitting TRBD1. CDR1 and CDR2 (germline): SGHTA, FQGNSA. This CDR3 has 15 residues. V was pared by 1 base and J by 3 bases, with 3 bases of the junction left unmatched. CDR3 bases: TGTGCCAGCAGCTTAGGGGGACAGATCAATCAGCCCCAGCATTTT. Translating gives CASSLGGQINQPQHF.

This clone turned up a few times. V gene TRBV6-2 or TRBV6-3 combines with J gene TRBJ2-5, with 7 bases lining up with TRBD2. CDR1 is MNHEY and CDR2 is SVGEGT in the germline V gene. The trim removed 0 bases at V and 2 bases at J, leaving 6 bases unmatched. CDR3 length: 16 amino acids. CDR3 coding DNA: TGTGCCAGCAGTTACTCGCGCGGGAGCAGGCAAGAGACCCAGTACTTC. This encodes CASSYSRGSRQETQYF.

CDR3 residues: CASSAGTSEYNEQFF. As DNA, the CDR3 is TGTGCCAGCAGCGCCGGGACTAGCGAGTACAATGAGCAGTTCTTC. The chain joins TRBV5-8 to TRBJ2-1; TRBD2 agrees at 10 bases. From germline, CDR1 is SGHTS and CDR2 YDEGEE. The CDR3 consists of 15 residues. V trimming: 4 bases; J trimming: 4 bases; junction bases outside the gene matches: 5.

The chain is built from TRBV9 and TRBJ2-7; 8 nucleotides match TRBD2. Germline trimming cut 0 bases from V and 5 bases from J; bases unmatched to any gene: 4. This CDR3 region has 14 residues. The V gene's germline CDR1 is SGDLS and CDR2 YYNGEE. DNA of the CDR3: TGTGCCAGCAGCGTAGCGGGAGGGGCCCACGAGCAGTACTTC. Translating it yields CASSVAGGAHEQYF.

This clone appeared once. The chain couples TRBV28 to TRBJ2-3; a weak D match, TRBD1 (6 bases). V was pared by 5 bases and J by 4 bases, with 10 bases between. CDR1 and CDR2 (germline): MDHEN, SYDVKM. The CDR3 loop spans 13 amino acids. CDR3: CASSLTGSDTQYF. CDR3 DNA: TGTGCCAGCAGTCTAACAGGGTCAGATACGCAGTATTTT.